This passage covers 16 T cell receptor beta chains from one sample sequenced in a study of T cell clusters in autoimmune cytopenias (dated by TCRdb to between 2017 and 2020). Each sample's TRB amplification started from around 0.25 ug of peripheral blood genomic DNA, which corresponds to approximately 37,500 genome equivalents. Sequencing instrument: Illumina MiSeq. Multiplex PCR with a touch-down protocol amplified TRB rearrangements, with the TRB-A and TRB-B primer pools combined in a single tube. The reads were reprocessed in TCRdb, with one entry per CDR3 protein sequence and no accompanying DNA. The sample table gives some 11,000 distinct CDR3 sequences. Around 21% of the sample is taken by the ten largest. These data were likewise used in another study, on T cell repertoires in aging, cancer and after chemotherapy.

Sequenced sample: peripheral blood. The source is a human donor in good health.

This clonotype counts as medium-sized by frequency. The chain recombines TRBV18 with TRBJ2-3; with no DNA, the TCRdb D assignment of TRBD2 cannot be verified. This CDR3 has 16 amino acids. The germline V gene encodes CDR1 KGHSH and CDR2 LQKENI. This chain's CDR3 is CASSPPLAGGLDTQYF.

The V and J genes are TRBV6-2 or TRBV6-3 and TRBJ1-2; without DNA, the TCRdb call of TRBD1 cannot be checked. Germline loops: CDR1 MNHEY, CDR2 SVGEGT. There are 14 residues in the CDR3. The chain's CDR3 is CASSSPRDGYGYTF.

According to its frequency, this clonotype is medium-sized (0.01 to 0.1%). This chain connects TRBV6-5 to TRBJ2-6; TCRdb gives TRBD1 as the D gene, but with no DNA this cannot be confirmed. CDR3 length: 17 amino acids. Germline V CDR1 and CDR2: MNHEY, SVGAGI. The CDR3 region is CASSKGRVESGANVLTF.

The J gene is TRBJ2-3, the V gene TRBV6-1; with no DNA, the TCRdb D assignment of TRBD1 cannot be verified. This CDR3 has 14 amino acids. CDR1 and CDR2 from the germline V gene are MNHNS and SASEGT. The CDR3 sequence is CASSERGGPDTQYF.

By frequency, this clonotype registers medium-sized (0.01 to 0.1%). This chain joins TRBV29-1 and TRBJ1-2; checking the TCRdb D call of TRBD1 is not possible without DNA. The germline gives CDR1 SQVTM, CDR2 ANQGSEA. The CDR3 spans 11 residues. The CDR3 sequence: CSVWTVYGYTF.

The chain links TRBV19 to TRBJ2-1; TCRdb returns TRBD2, unconfirmable since there is no DNA. Germline CDR1 and CDR2: LNHDA and SQIVND (reference sequence). The CDR3 consists of 15 residues. The chain's CDR3 is CASSLTSGSGNEQFF.

The rearrangement links TRBV6-5 to TRBJ1-2; TCRdb designates TRBD1, a call that cannot be tested without DNA. Germline lookup yields CDR1 MNHEY and CDR2 SVGAGI. This CDR3 is 17 amino acids long. Here the CDR3 reads CASSSRQGALWGYGYTF.

This chain connects TRBV28 to TRBJ2-5. The V gene's germline CDR1 is MDHEN and CDR2 SYDVKM. The CDR3 is 13 amino acids. This chain's CDR3 is CASSLQGYETQYF.

The chain carries TRBV6-5 and TRBJ1-5; the TCRdb D gene call, TRBD1, has no DNA to confirm it. Germline CDR1 reads MNHEY; CDR2 reads SVGAGI. The CDR3 has 18 amino acids. CDR3 sequence: CASSFGGPGGRSNQPQHF.

This rearrangement joins TRBV5-1 to TRBJ2-1; TCRdb reports TRBD1, a call that lacks DNA to check it against. The CDR3 runs to 14 residues. Germline CDR1 is SGHRS and CDR2 is YFSETQ. The CDR3 protein is CASSFIGATVEQFF.

This chain joins TRBV5-6 and TRBJ1-2; TCRdb returns TRBD1, unconfirmable since there is no DNA. Germline CDR1 SGHDT, CDR2 YYEEEE. This CDR3 is built from 14 residues. CDR3 sequence: CASSVDRGLDGYTF. The full variable domain, in which reference TRBV5-6 and TRBJ1-2 provide the parts outside the CDR3, is DAGVTQSPTHLIKTRGQQVTLRCSPKSGHDTVSWYQQALGQGPQFIFQYYEEEERQRGNFPDRFSGHQFPNYSSELNVNALLLGDSALYLCASSVDRGLDGYTFGSGTRLTVV.

The chain couples TRBV30 to TRBJ1-5; absent DNA, TCRdb's TRBD1 call cannot be checked. The length of the CDR3 is 13 residues. Germline V gene data show CDR1 as GTSNPN and CDR2 as SVGIG (reference sequence). The CDR3 sequence: CAWSVQGGQPQHF. The full variable domain, with the rest looked up from reference TRBV30 and TRBJ1-5, is SQTIHQWPATLVQPVGSPLSLECTVEGTSNPNLYWYRQAAGRGLQLLFYSVGIGQISSEVPQNLSASRPQDRQFILSSKKLLLSDSGFYLCAWSVQGGQPQHFGDGTRLSIL.

V usage is TRBV6-1 and J usage is TRBJ2-3. Germline lookup yields CDR1 MNHNS and CDR2 SASEGT. The CDR3 sequence is 14 residues long. CDR3: CASRERPSTDTQYF.

This sequence joins TRBV5-4 and TRBJ2-3; TCRdb calls TRBD2, which cannot be checked without DNA. The germline gives CDR1 SGHNT, CDR2 YYREEE (reference sequence). This CDR3 has 16 amino acids. CDR3 region: CASSDKGLSSTDTQYF.

This clonotype is labeled medium-sized based on frequency. This rearrangement joins TRBV19 to TRBJ2-1; TCRdb's D call of TRBD1 is untestable without DNA. CDR1 LNHDA and CDR2 SQIVND come from the germline V gene (reference sequence). This CDR3 has 15 amino acids. Here the CDR3 reads CASSRGDSPYNEQFF.

The rearrangement uses TRBV5-8 and TRBJ1-5; TCRdb lists TRBD1, though no DNA is available to test this call. Germline-derived CDR1 and CDR2 are SGHTS and YDEGEE. The CDR3 has 17 amino acids. The chain's CDR3 is CASSPFQGGDSNQPQHF. The variable domain in full, completed from reference TRBV5-8 and TRBJ1-5, reads EAGVTQSPTHLIKTRGQQATLRCSPISGHTSVYWYQQALGLGLQFLLWYDEGEERNRGNFPPRFSGRQFPNYSSELNVNALELEDSALYLCASSPFQGGDSNQPQHFGDGTRLSIL.